The present T cell receptor beta chain was sequenced within a study of regulatory T cells in long-lasting Graves disease. The time point: newly diagnosed GD, antithyroid drugs for less than 3 months. Generation of the TCR library employed RNA extracted from PBMCs. Doctors identified Graves' disease using the American Thyroid Association guidelines. Germline lookup yields CDR1 SGHTA and CDR2 FQGNSA. The CDR3 has 14 amino acids. The V gene end was trimmed by 5 bases and the J gene end by 5 bases; junction bases not matched to a gene: 9. Arm-PCR of CDR3 regions and iRepertoire HTBI primers were used to build TCR beta libraries. TCRdb called the multiplex PCR reads again in MiXCR, with one record for every CDR3 protein. The table lists a few hundred thousand distinct CDR3 sequences, around 11% of them singletons. This clonotype was picked up a small number of times. A much larger clone differs by one base, so this may be a read error.

These data were also reused for a study on T cells in Graves' hyperthyroidism and ophthalmopathy. That work contributes: No progression to ophthalmopathy during 18 months of follow-up defined stable disease. TCR CDR3 regions were first amplified by RT-PCR with HTBI primers.

The receptor's source is a woman between 18 and 29 years old with Graves disease. The chain links TRBV7-2 to TRBJ2-7; TRBD2 agrees at 7 bases. Sequences were derived from peripheral blood mononuclear cells (PBMCs), sampled at new diagnosis, from a patient treated with antithyroid drugs. The CDR3 here is CASSPYHREDEQYF. CDR3 nucleotides: TGTGCCAGCAGCCCCTATCACCGGGAGGACGAGCAGTACTTC.